This paragraph reports one TCR beta chain. This clonotype was observed a handful of times. Its antigen remains undetermined. Base qualities are not provided; no much larger clone lies one nucleotide away. TCR beta CDR3 regions were amplified from RNA transcripts. The TCR CDR3 was subjected to a first round of RT-PCR using the HTBI primer set and the Qiagen OneStep RT-PCR kit. Libraries were constructed in a second round of multiplex PCR, after which size selection and purification were performed. Libraries were sequenced paired-end with 100 bp reads on an Illumina HiSeq2000. Per the authors' processing: SOAPnuke was used to process the raw data, removing reads that contained adapters or uncalled bases, had a mean Phred below 15, or lacked an exact match to the constant primer or identifier. High-quality paired reads were merged with COPE v1.2.5, and unique nucleotide sequences were defined as clonotypes. Clonotypes were aligned to IMGT TRBV, TRBD and TRBJ reference segments using MiTCR v1.1. The analysis was restricted to V-J combinations with a frequency above 0.0001, which together covered 99.2% of the repertoires. A TCS score was defined as the ratio between F50 (clonal expansion) and ExV (chaos), using BLOSUM62-based TCRdist between CDR3 peptides within each V-J. Welch's t-statistics and random forest reduced 514 V-J features to 13, which were used in a naive Bayes classifier (R e1071). The raw public data were reprocessed by TCRdb itself: fastp quality trimming at Q25, MiXCR clonotype calling, in-frame beta chains only. CDR3 protein duplicates are merged, each entry listing the most common genes and DNA. TCRdb, not the original authors, processed these V and J calls. A total of roughly 420,000 distinct CDR3 sequences appear in this sample, 15% to 19% of them only once. The ten largest clones take up 7.5% to 8% of the sample.

The data originate from a study of T cells in Graves' hyperthyroidism and ophthalmopathy (dated by TCRdb to between 2018 and 2020). Describing the broader study: Peripheral blood was sampled at the time of initial diagnosis, prior to any treatment. A discovery cohort of about a hundred patients, 43 with Graves' ophthalmopathy and 57 with stable Graves' hyperthyroidism, was used to find distinguishing TCR V-J signatures. After blood sampling, hyperthyroidism patients were treated with methimazole at a starting dose of 30 mg daily, and ophthalmopathy patients were treated with high-dose intravenous methylprednisolone. TCR Vbeta CDR3 sequencing of 140 or so peripheral blood samples (approximately 44 ophthalmopathy, 70 to 85 hyperthyroidism and 17 progressor patients) is reported in the paper. The approximately 95 discovery patients were divided at random into training and test sets in a 7:3 ratio. An independent validation cohort of around 20 hyperthyroidism patients and roughly 16 patients who later progressed to ophthalmopathy tested prospective prediction of ophthalmopathy. The study also compared thyroid tissue and blood T-cell repertoires from roughly six Graves' hyperthyroidism patients. Results and caveats for the whole study, not just this receptor: Most expanded thyroid clonotypes (frequency above 0.001) were also detected in blood, suggesting blood repertoires may reflect thyroid immune responses. In validation, the model predicted progression to ophthalmopathy a median of about 6.8 months before onset, with about 71% sensitivity and 72.22% specificity. A 13 V-J signature model separated ophthalmopathy from stable hyperthyroidism, with approximately 86% sensitivity and about 81% specificity in cross-validation and 80%/75% in testing. Sample size was not statistically predetermined, and blinding of investigators to group allocation was not performed.

CDR1 and CDR2, looked up from the germline V gene, are SGHTS and YDEGEE. V is pared back by 4 bases and J by 6 bases, with 10 bases lying between the germline termini. There are 12 amino acids in the CDR3, from cysteine to phenylalanine inclusive. The CDR3 DNA has 36 bases and is translated from base 1. Stable Graves' hyperthyroidism was defined as the absence of progression to ophthalmopathy over 18 months of follow-up. Hyperthyroidism patients were newly diagnosed, with disease duration under 2 months, and aged 18 to 65 years. Exclusion was applied to patients with uncontrolled infections, other autoimmune diseases, pregnancy or lactation. Diagnoses were established on the basis of clinical symptoms, serum thyroxine and TRAb, thyroid ultrasound, and orbital computed tomography. PBMCs were separated from under 11 ml of fresh peripheral blood using Ficoll-Paque density gradient centrifugation. Total RNA was extracted with Trizol reagent, and quality was checked on an Agilent 2100 Bioanalyzer.

The sample was blood. This receptor was taken from a young woman with Graves' hyperthyroidism. The rearrangement joined TRBV5-8 to TRBJ1-2; no D gene is confidently identified. The nucleotide sequence reads TGTGCCAGCAGCATAAACCGGAATGGCTACACCTTC. Translated, this is CASSINRNGYTF.